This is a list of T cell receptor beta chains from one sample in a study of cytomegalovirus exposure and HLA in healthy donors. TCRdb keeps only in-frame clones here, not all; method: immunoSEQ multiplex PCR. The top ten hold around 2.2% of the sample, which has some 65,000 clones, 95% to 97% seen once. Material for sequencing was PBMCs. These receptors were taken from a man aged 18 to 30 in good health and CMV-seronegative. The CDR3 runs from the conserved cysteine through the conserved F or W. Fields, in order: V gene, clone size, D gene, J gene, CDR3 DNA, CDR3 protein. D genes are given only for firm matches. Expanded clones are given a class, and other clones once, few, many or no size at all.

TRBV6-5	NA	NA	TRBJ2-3	TGTGCCAGCAGTTTATCGGATACGCAGTATTTT	CASSLSDTQYF
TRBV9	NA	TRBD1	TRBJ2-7	TGTGCCAGCAGCGTAGGGGGGACAGGGTTTACCTACGAGCAGTACTTC	CASSVGGTGFTYEQYF
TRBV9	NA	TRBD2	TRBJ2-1	TGTGCCAGCAGCGTAGGACTAGCGGGAACCTACAATGAGCAGTTCTTC	CASSVGLAGTYNEQFF
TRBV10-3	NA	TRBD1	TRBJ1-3	TGTGCCAGCAGACGCGGGGACAGGGTTACTTCTGGAAACACCATATATTTT	CASRRGDRVTSGNTIYF
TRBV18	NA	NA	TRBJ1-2	TGTGCCAGCTCAAAACTGACTAACTATGGCTACACCTTC	CASSKLTNYGYTF
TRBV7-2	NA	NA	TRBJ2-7	TGTGCCAGCAGCTTAGAAATTGGACAGAACTACGAGCAGTACTTC	CASSLEIGQNYEQYF
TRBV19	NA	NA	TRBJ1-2	TGTGCCACCGATCCGACAAGAAACTATGGCTACACCTTC	CATDPTRNYGYTF
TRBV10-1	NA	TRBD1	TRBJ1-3	TGCGCCAGCAGTCCTGGGACAGTCAGTGGAAACACCATATATTTT	CASSPGTVSGNTIYF
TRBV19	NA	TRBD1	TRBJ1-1	TGTGCCAGTAGTATACCGGGACAGTGGAACACTGAAGCTTTCTTT	CASSIPGQWNTEAFF
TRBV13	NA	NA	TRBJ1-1	TGTGCCAGCAGCGGTACAAGGGAGGTTTTCTTT	CASSGTREVFF
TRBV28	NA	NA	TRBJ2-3	TGTGCCAGCAGTACACATAGCACAGATACGCAGTATTTT	CASSTHSTDTQYF
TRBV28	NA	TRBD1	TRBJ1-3	TGTGCCAGCAGTGGGGACAGTTTATACTCTGGAAACACCATATATTTT	CASSGDSLYSGNTIYF
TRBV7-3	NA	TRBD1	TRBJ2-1	TGTGCCAGCAGCCCGGGACAGGGCTCCTACAATGAGCAGTTCTTC	CASSPGQGSYNEQFF
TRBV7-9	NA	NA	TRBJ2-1	TGTGCCAGCAGCCTCGGACTGTCGTTAAGCTCCTACAATGAGCAGTTCTTC	CASSLGLSLSSYNEQFF
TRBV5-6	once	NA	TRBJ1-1	TGTGCCAGCAGCTTTGCAGGGGCAAACACTGAAGCTTTCTTT	CASSFAGANTEAFF
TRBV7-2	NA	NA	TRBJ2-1	TGTGCCAGCAGCTTAGCACTAGATTATTACAATGAGCAGTTCTTC	CASSLALDYYNEQFF
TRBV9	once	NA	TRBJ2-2	TGTGCCAGCAGCGTTACTATCGGGGAGCTGTTTTTT	CASSVTIGELFF
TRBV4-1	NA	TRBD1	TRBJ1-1	TGCGCCAGCAGCCCCCGGACAGGTTCAGAGTGGACTGAAGCTTTCTTT	CASSPRTGSEWTEAFF
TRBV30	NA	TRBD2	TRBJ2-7	TGTGCCTGGAGTGTACGTTTAGCGGGAGGGCGAGTGGACTTC	CAWSVRLAGGRVDF
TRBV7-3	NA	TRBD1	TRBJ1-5	TGTGCCAGCAGCTTGGGAAACAGGGGGGCCAATCAGCCCCAGCATTTT	CASSLGNRGANQPQHF
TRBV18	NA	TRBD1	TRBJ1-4	TGTGCCAGCTCACCTCCGACAGGGCTTACTGAAAAACTGTTTTTT	CASSPPTGLTEKLFF
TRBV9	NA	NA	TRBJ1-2	TGTGCCAGCAGCGCAGGGGCGTCTAACTATGGCTACACCTTC	CASSAGASNYGYTF
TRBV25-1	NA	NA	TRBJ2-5	TGTGCCAGCAGTGAATACGTTTTACAGGGCGGAGAGACCCAGTACTTC	CASSEYVLQGGETQYF
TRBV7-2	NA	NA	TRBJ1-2	TGTGCCAGCAGCTACTCAGGAGGGGAACGGGGCTATGGCTACACCTTC	CASSYSGGERGYGYTF
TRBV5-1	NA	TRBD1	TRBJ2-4	TGCGCCAGCAGCTTCGGGACAGGGCTAAACATTCAGTACTTC	CASSFGTGLNIQYF
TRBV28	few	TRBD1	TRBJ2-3	TGTGCCAGCAGATGGGACAGAAGCACAGATACGCAGTATTTT	CASRWDRSTDTQYF
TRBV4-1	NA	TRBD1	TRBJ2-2	TGCGCCAGCAGCCAACCGGGACAGGGCACGGCTAGCGGGGAGCTGTTTTTT	CASSQPGQGTASGELFF
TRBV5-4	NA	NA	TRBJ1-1	TGTGCCAGCAGCTTACAGGGAGGGGACACTGAAGCTTTCTTT	CASSLQGGDTEAFF
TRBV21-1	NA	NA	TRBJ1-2	TGTACCAGCAGCTCAGACAGGGGCCAAACAGCTAACTATGGCTACACCTTC	CTSSSDRGQTANYGYTF
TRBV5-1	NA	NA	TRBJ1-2	TGCGCCAGCAGCTTGGAGGTAGGGGAAAACTATGGCTACACCTTC	CASSLEVGENYGYTF
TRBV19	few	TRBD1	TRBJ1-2	TGTGCCAGTAGTAGAGGGGACAGGGAAGGCTATGGCTACACCTTC	CASSRGDREGYGYTF
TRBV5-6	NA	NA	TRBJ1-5	TGTGCCAGCAGCCCCTCCGGGACACAAAATCAGCCCCAGCATTTT	CASSPSGTQNQPQHF
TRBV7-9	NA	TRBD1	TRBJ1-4	TGTGCCAGCAGCCGGGACAGGGGTGAAAAACTGTTTTTT	CASSRDRGEKLFF
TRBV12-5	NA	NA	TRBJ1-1	TGTGCTAGTGGTTTGGTAGGGGGAGGGTGGGTGACTGAAGCTTTCTTT	CASGLVGGGWVTEAFF
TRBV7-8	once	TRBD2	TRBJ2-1	TGTGCCAGCAGTCGGGGGGGCCTAGCGGGAGTCAATGAGCAGTTCTTC	CASSRGGLAGVNEQFF
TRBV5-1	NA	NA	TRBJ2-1	TGCGCCAGCAGCATAAGGGGGACCCCCTACAATGAGCAGTTCTTC	CASSIRGTPYNEQFF
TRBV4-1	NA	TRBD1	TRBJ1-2	TGCGCCAGCAGCCAAGAGACAGGGTACTATGGCTACACCTTC	CASSQETGYYGYTF
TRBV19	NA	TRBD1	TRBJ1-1	TGTGCCAGTAGTATCGGGACAGCTACTGAAGCTTTCTTT	CASSIGTATEAFF
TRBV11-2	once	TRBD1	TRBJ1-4	TGTGCCAGCAGCATGGGACAGGGGGATGAAAAACTGTTTTTT	CASSMGQGDEKLFF
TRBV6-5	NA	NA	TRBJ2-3	TGTGCCAGCAGTTACGGGACATATAGCACAGATACGCAGTATTTT	CASSYGTYSTDTQYF
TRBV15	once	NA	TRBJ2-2	TGTGCCACCACCAAACTAGTTGGCGGCACCGGGGAGCTGTTTTTT	CATTKLVGGTGELFF
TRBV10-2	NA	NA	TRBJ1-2	TGCGCCAGCACTGCCGGCGGGATCATCTATGGCTACACCTTC	CASTAGGIIYGYTF
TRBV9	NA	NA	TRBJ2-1	TGTGCCAGCAGCGTAGGGGGCGGATCCTACAATGAGCAGTTCTTC	CASSVGGGSYNEQFF
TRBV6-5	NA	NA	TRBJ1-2	TGTGCCACCTTGGGCCGAGTAATCTATGGCTACACCTTC	CATLGRVIYGYTF
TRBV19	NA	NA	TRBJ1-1	TGTGCCAGTAGTATTATCTCCGCCGGAGACACTGAAGCTTTCTTT	CASSIISAGDTEAFF
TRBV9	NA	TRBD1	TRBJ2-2	TGTGCCAGCAGCGTAAGGAGGGACAGGATAGACGCCGGGGAGCTGTTTTTT	CASSVRRDRIDAGELFF
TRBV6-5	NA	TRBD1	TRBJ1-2	TGTGCCAGCAGTTACTCGAGCACAGGGGATCGTGGCTACACCTTC	CASSYSSTGDRGYTF
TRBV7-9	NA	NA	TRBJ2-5	TGTGCCAGCAGCTTAGACCGGGTCGGCCAAGAGACCCAGTACTTC	CASSLDRVGQETQYF